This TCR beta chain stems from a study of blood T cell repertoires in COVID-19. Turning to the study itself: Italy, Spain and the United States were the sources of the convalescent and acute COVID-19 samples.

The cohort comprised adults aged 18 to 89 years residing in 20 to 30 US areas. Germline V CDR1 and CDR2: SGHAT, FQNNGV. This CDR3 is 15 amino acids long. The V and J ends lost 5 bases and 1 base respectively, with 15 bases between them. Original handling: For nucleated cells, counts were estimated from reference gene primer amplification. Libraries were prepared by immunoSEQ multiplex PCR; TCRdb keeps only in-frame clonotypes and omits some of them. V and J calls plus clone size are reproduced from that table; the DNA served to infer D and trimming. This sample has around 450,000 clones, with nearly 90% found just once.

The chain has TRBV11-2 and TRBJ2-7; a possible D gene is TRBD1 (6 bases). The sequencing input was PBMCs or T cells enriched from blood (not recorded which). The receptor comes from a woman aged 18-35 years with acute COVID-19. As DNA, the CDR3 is TGTGCCAGCAGCCCAGGGGCAGGGGTTTCCTACGAGCAGTACTTC. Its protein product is CASSPGAGVSYEQYF.